These T cell receptor beta chains were read from a single sample in a study of T cell repertoires in cytomegalovirus infection. MiXCR, applied by TCRdb to the reads, yields one record per CDR3 protein. The sample carries around 490,000 distinct CDR3 sequences, 26% recorded once. The sample comprised PBMCs. These receptor sequences come from a human donor in good health (CMV status not recorded). Some clones in this sample may be carry-over from other donors' samples. Both conserved end residues are part of each CDR3. The D gene is left open where the match is weak. Size tells how often a clone was seen (once, few, many) or the class of an expanded clone, and some rows leave it out.

TRBJ2-2	NA	NA	TRBV28	TGTGCCAGCAGTCTACCCGGTTCGGTCGGGGAGCTGTTTTTT	CASSLPGSVGELFF
TRBJ2-1	few	NA	TRBV28	TGTGCCAGCAGCCTGACTCACAATGAGCAGTTCTTC	CASSLTHNEQFF
TRBJ1-2	many	NA	TRBV7-2	TGTGCCAGCAGACTCTGGACAGTTAATCGTGGCTACACCTTC	CASRLWTVNRGYTF
TRBJ2-1	many	TRBD2	TRBV7-2	TGTGCCAGCAACTTACAGAGCGGGAGGGCCGATGAGCAGTTCTTC	CASNLQSGRADEQFF
TRBJ1-5	many	TRBD1	TRBV7-2	TGTGCCAGCAGCTTAGCGGGACAGGGGCGCAATCAGCCCCAGCATTTT	CASSLAGQGRNQPQHF
TRBJ1-2	NA	NA	TRBV11-3	TGTGCCAGCAGCTCAAGAGATGACGGGGGGATCTATGGCTACACCTTC	CASSSRDDGGIYGYTF
TRBJ1-1	NA	NA	TRBV12-3/TRBV12-4	TGTGCCAGCAGGCCCCGGTCCACTGAAGCTTTCTTT	CASRPRSTEAFF
TRBJ1-1	many	NA	TRBV7-8	TGTGCCAGCAGCTTAGCGAACGCCTTAAACACTGAAGCTTTCTTT	CASSLANALNTEAFF
TRBJ2-3	few	NA	TRBV4-1	TGCGCCAGCCAAGATGGAGCATATAGCACAGATACGCAGTATTTT	CASQDGAYSTDTQYF
TRBJ1-6	NA	NA	TRBV7-6	TGTGCCAGCAGCTTAAGGGACGGGAATAATTCACCCCTCCACTTT	CASSLRDGNNSPLHF
TRBJ1-1	NA	NA	TRBV4-1	TGTGCCAGCAGCCAAGATCGAGATTGGGAAGCTTTCTTT	CASSQDRDWEAFF
TRBJ2-1	many	NA	TRBV11-2	TGTGCCAGCAGCCCCTGGACTCAAGGGGGAGATGAGCAGTTCTTC	CASSPWTQGGDEQFF
TRBJ2-3	many	NA	TRBV11-2	TGTGCCAGCAGCCCGCGGACTCGCGGTTTCACAGATACGCAGTATTTT	CASSPRTRGFTDTQYF
TRBJ1-2	few	TRBD1	TRBV7-6	TGTGCCAGCAGCTTAACCCCAACAGGGGGCGCGGAGGGCTACACCTTC	CASSLTPTGGAEGYTF
TRBJ2-7	few	TRBD1	TRBV6-2/TRBV6-3	TGTGCCAGCAGTCGCCCCCATCAGGGGGATAGGACCTACGAGCAGTACTTC	CASSRPHQGDRTYEQYF
TRBJ2-2	many	NA	TRBV12-3/TRBV12-4	TGTGCCAGCAGTCGCCGTTTGCGGGGACGCAACACCGGGGAGCTGTTTTTT	CASSRRLRGRNTGELFF
TRBJ2-1	NA	NA	TRBV6-6	TGTGCCAGCAGTTATCAGGACGGCGGCTACAATGAGCAGTTCTTC	CASSYQDGGYNEQFF
TRBJ1-5	many	NA	TRBV7-9	TGTGCCAGCAGCCCCCAGGGAGGGGGAGCTCAGCCCCAGCATTTT	CASSPQGGGAQPQHF
TRBJ1-2	NA	NA	TRBV7-9	TGTGCCAGCAGCTTATCGAACGGACCCTATGGCTACACCTTC	CASSLSNGPYGYTF
TRBJ2-3	NA	TRBD2	TRBV12-3/TRBV12-4	TGTGCCAGCAGTTTAGTAGTAGCGGGGCGCACAGATACGCAGTATTTT	CASSLVVAGRTDTQYF
TRBJ2-5	once	TRBD2	TRBV27	TGTGCCAGCAGTCCCGGACTAGCGGGTAGCGAGACCCAGTACTTC	CASSPGLAGSETQYF
TRBJ2-7	NA	NA	TRBV2	TGTGCCAGCAGTGAGCCCGGGTTCCCCTACGAGCAGTACTTC	CASSEPGFPYEQYF
TRBJ2-7	few	NA	TRBV4-3	TGCGCCAGCAGCCAAGATCGAAGGGCTTGGGGCGACGAGCAGTACTTC	CASSQDRRAWGDEQYF
TRBJ2-3	many	TRBD1	TRBV7-2	TGTGCCAGCAGCTCGGGACAGGGAGCTAGCACAGATACGCAGTATTTT	CASSSGQGASTDTQYF
TRBJ1-2	NA	NA	TRBV18	TGTGCCAGCTCACCACCAGGGGCGCTAGGCTATGGCTACACCTTC	CASSPPGALGYGYTF
TRBJ2-5	NA	TRBD2	TRBV20-1	TGCAGTGCGGGACGCCTAGCGGGGGAAGAGACCCAGTACTTC	CSAGRLAGEETQYF
TRBJ1-2	NA	NA	TRBV11-2	TGTGCCAGCAGCCAGACGGAGGGATCCTATGGCTACACCTTC	CASSQTEGSYGYTF
TRBJ1-6	NA	NA	TRBV7-2	TGTGCCAGCAGCCTTACTCGGGACACCCATTCACCCCTCCACTTT	CASSLTRDTHSPLHF
TRBJ1-1	many	TRBD1	TRBV12-3/TRBV12-4	TGTGCCAGCAGGCCAGACAGGGAGTACACTGAAGCTTTCTTT	CASRPDREYTEAFF
TRBJ1-1	NA	NA	TRBV7-8	TGTGCCAGCAGCTTACTCCCGACCATGAACACTGAAGCTTTCTTT	CASSLLPTMNTEAFF
TRBJ1-4	few	TRBD1	TRBV7-9	TGTGCCAGCAGCCCGATCGACAGGGGAGCTAATGAAAAACTGTTTTTT	CASSPIDRGANEKLFF
TRBJ2-2	few	TRBD2	TRBV2	TGTGCCAGCAGTGAACTAGCGGGAGCGAACACCGGGGAGCTGTTTTTT	CASSELAGANTGELFF
TRBJ2-1	NA	TRBD2	TRBV20-1	TGCAGTGCTAGAGCTCTCGGGACTAGCGGGTCAGGGAATGAGCAGTTCTTC	CSARALGTSGSGNEQFF
TRBJ2-2	NA	NA	TRBV7-2	TGTGCCAGCAGGTTTACGGAGAACACCGGGGAGCTGTTTTTT	CASRFTENTGELFF
TRBJ2-1	NA	TRBD2	TRBV11-2	TGTGCCAGCAGGCTAGCGGGAGAAGGGTACAATGAGCAGTTCTTC	CASRLAGEGYNEQFF
TRBJ2-1	NA	NA	TRBV29-1	TGCAGCGTACCCGGGACGGTGTCCTACAATGAGCAGTTCTTC	CSVPGTVSYNEQFF
TRBJ2-6	few	NA	TRBV20-1	TGCAGTGCTAGAGATATAGTAGGCTCTGGGGCCAACGTCCTGACTTTC	CSARDIVGSGANVLTF
TRBJ2-2	few	NA	TRBV20-1	TGCAGTGCTAGAAGAGGACTGATGAACACCGGGGAGCTGTTTTTT	CSARRGLMNTGELFF
TRBJ2-5	many	NA	TRBV7-2	TGTGCCAGCAGCTCGGGACTGACCCTACAAGAGACCCAGTACTTC	CASSSGLTLQETQYF
TRBJ2-7	NA	NA	TRBV29-1	TGCAGCGCCGAGAACTCCGAGGGGACCTACGAGCAGTACTTC	CSAENSEGTYEQYF
TRBJ2-1	many	TRBD2	TRBV7-2	TGTGCCAGCAGCCCACAGGGTAGCGGGAGTAATGAGCAGTTCTTC	CASSPQGSGSNEQFF
TRBJ1-5	few	TRBD1	TRBV7-6	TGTGCCAGCAGCTTAGACTCGAGGGGGACAGGGTCGGTGTTGGGCAATCAGCCCCAGCATTTT	CASSLDSRGTGSVLGNQPQHF
TRBJ1-1	NA	TRBD1	TRBV2	TGTGCCAGCAGTGTAGGGACAGGGAACACTGAAGCTTTCTTT	CASSVGTGNTEAFF